This T cell receptor beta chain came from a study of T cells in Graves' hyperthyroidism and ophthalmopathy. This CDR3 region has 15 residues. The V end was cut by 6 bases, the J end by 6 bases, with 20 bases between. Germline lookup yields CDR1 MNHNY and CDR2 SVGAGI (reference sequence). Regarding the study as a whole: It was a median 6.5 months before onset that the model predicted ophthalmopathy. Most thyroid clonotypes expanded above 0.001 were also detected in blood.

TCR beta CDR3 regions were amplified from RNA. Primed by the HTBI set, a first-round RT-PCR was run on the TCR CDR3. Via MiXCR, TCRdb re-called the multiplex PCR reads, giving one row per CDR3 protein. The sample yields roughly 710,000 distinct CDR3 sequences, 30% to 40% seen once. This clonotype was counted at least ten times. Its antigen remains unidentified. Cells are PBMCs isolated from roughly 9.2 ml of fresh blood. Source material: blood. This receptor was identified in a woman aged 40 to 55 with Graves' hyperthyroidism. The gene calls are TRBV6-6 and TRBJ1-1; no definite D call. CDR3 loop: CASSSTGGLNAEAFF. In DNA, the CDR3 is TGTGCCAGCAGCTCCACGGGAGGACTTAACGCTGAAGCTTTCTTT.